This record looks at one T cell receptor (beta chain) sequence and its context. Antigen specificity is unknown. The sample is drawn from a study of cytomegalovirus exposure and HLA in healthy donors. Study-level information: A later analysis reported the 100 to 150 validation repertoires used the same platform as the approximately 660 first-cohort repertoires. General study results and limits: Among TCR beta chains, those listed as cytomegalovirus-associated numbered about 160. A few chains tied to CMV proved CMV antigen-specific in vitro.

V was shortened by 7 bases and J by 3 bases, with 11 bases between the two germline ends. CDR3 size: 13 residues. Germline lookup yields CDR1 SGHNT and CDR2 YYREEE (reference sequence). TCRdb's copy holds only in-frame clones and misses some; the assay was immunoSEQ multiplex PCR. Here the sample spans 150,000 to 200,000 clones, about 82% being singletons. The donors were in the 120-subject validation cohort, distinct from the roughly 600-subject first cohort. The material sequenced was PBMCs. The TCR comes from a woman between 18 and 29 years old in good health and CMV-seronegative. The chain uses TRBV5-4 and TRBJ2-1; D is ambiguous. The CDR3 protein is CASQVMGYNEQFF. DNA for the CDR3: TGTGCCAGCCAGGTGATGGGCTACAATGAGCAGTTCTTC. The variable domain in full, completed from reference TRBV5-4 and TRBJ2-1, reads ETGVTQSPTHLIKTRGQQVTLRCSSQSGHNTVSWYQQALGQGPQFIFQYYREEENGRGNFPPRFSGLQFPNYSSELNVNALELDDSALYLCASQVMGYNEQFFGPGTRLTVL.